This T cell receptor (beta chain) was recorded in a study of sequential checkpoint blockade in melanoma. The protocol was immunoSEQ multiplex PCR, while the TCRdb copy is restricted to in-frame clones and leaves out a portion. This table holds some 5,100 clones, around 21% found once. Germline V lookup: CDR1 MDHEN, CDR2 SYDVKM. The CDR3 sequence is 14 residues long. The V and J ends lost 6 bases and 3 bases, in that order; junction bases with no gene match: 4. Treatment denoted: randomized to nivolumab then ipilimumab (arm A) or the reverse (arm B). The receptor was isolated from a human donor with melanoma. The specimen was tumor tissue (inferred from file names), collected from a patient given nivolumab and ipilimumab in sequence. The V and J genes are TRBV28 and TRBJ2-3, with 9 bases identical to TRBD2. CDR3 sequence (DNA): TGTGCCAGCAGCGCCCTAGCGGGGACAGATACGCAGTATTTT. It yields the protein CASSALAGTDTQYF.